This T cell receptor (beta chain) was identified in a study of shared clonotypes between healthy human individuals (dated by TCRdb to the early 2020s). Regarding the study in general: The cohort comprised two women and three men aged 18 to 49 years. For each donor, CD4 naive and CD4 memory were each run on three plates, CD8 naive on two plates, and CD8 memory on one plate. Each donor's leukapheresis produced roughly between roughly 0.85 and 10 billion PBMCs. Blood TCR repertoires of five healthy adults were deeply sequenced to estimate repertoire size and the extent of clonotype sharing between individuals. Different laboratories and diverse techniques were used to prepare libraries and sequence TCR repertoires, to increase sequencing depth and limit assay-specific biases.

Healthy HIV-negative adults with no recently reported acute infections or vaccinations were included as donors. All donors were Caucasian adults living in Nashville, Tennessee, USA. CD8 memory samples combined magnetically selected CD45RO+ cells with CCR7-negative CD45RA+ effector memory (TemRA) cells. Blood was collected by leukapheresis, and PBMCs were isolated by Ficoll-Histopaque density gradient centrifugation and then cryopreserved in liquid nitrogen vapor phase. Analytical flow cytometry was used to check the purity and quantity of every magnetically sorted T cell population. From each sorted fraction, genomic DNA was isolated and quantified by UV absorbance on a Nanodrop 2000c. Using the deep immunoSEQ assay, TCR CDR3 regions were amplified from genomic DNA by multiplex PCR. Extracted genomic DNA from each cell subset was spread evenly across all wells of several immunoSEQ 96-well plates, with each plate serving as a replicate. For sorted subsets, each replicate PCR was loaded with around 200 ng genomic DNA, equivalent to 30,000 or so T cell genomes. Purified libraries were quantified with a Qubit 3.0 fluorometer, sized on a Bioanalyzer 2100, and re-quantified with the KAPA Library Quantification kit. Every immunoSEQ 96-well plate was sequenced on a separate single-read 150-cycle Illumina NextSeq 550 flow cell. The published analysis was carried out like this. Because the immunoSEQ output held only junctional sequences and lacked quality scores, the filtering could not match the filtering applied to full-length reads. To assign V/J genes and CDR3, sequences were annotated using PyIR, a Python wrapper for IgBLAST v1.9, with IMGT germline references. Any read was removed if the V/J assignment was weak (E-value above 1e-6), the CDR3 was missing, or the read contained stop codons, out-of-frame junctions, or ambiguous translated residues. A V3J clonotype was defined by an identical inferred V gene, J gene, and CDR3 amino acid sequence. To compute the percentage overlap between repertoires, the number of shared unique clonotypes was divided by the size of the smaller repertoire. Three approaches were used to assess repertoire richness: RTK rarefaction, the Chao1 estimator, and Recon v2.1 estimates of unobserved clonotypes. For all TCRbeta clonotypes obtained by the gDNA method from several donors, generation probabilities were computed with OLGA. TCRdb re-hosts the immuneACCESS table, in-frame sequences only. Its copies lack some clones; in the studies checked, an unresolved V gene accounts for under half of them, and the cause for the rest is not known. From that table come the V and J calls and clone size; the DNA was used to work out D and trimming. This sample comprises about 120,000 clones, under 70% of them detected only once. The ten most abundant clones make up about a quarter of the sample.

CDR1 and CDR2 are drawn from the germline V gene: SGHRS, YFSETQ. Including cysteine and phenylalanine, the CDR3 has 16 amino acids. The kept DNA is CDR3 alone, 48 bases in frame from the first base. V loses 0 bases of germline sequence and J loses 4 bases, and the interval between the two ends is 13 bases. This clone was recorded once. What this receptor recognizes is not known. The sample holds no much larger clone one base away, and base qualities are not on file. Study-level results and caveats: Incomplete sequencing was indicated by rarefaction of sorted-subset datasets, despite the large sequencing depth. The genetic and exposure-history diversity represented was limited by the small number of donors. Compared with non-shared clonotypes, clonotypes shared by all four sorted-subset donors had higher generation probabilities. Sharing across a few donors was observed for approximately 4.6% of naive CD4, over 3% of naive CD8, over 2% of memory CD4, and about 0.38% of memory CD8 clonotypes. Estimated clonotype richness was generally larger for naive than for memory subsets. Sampling was restricted to blood, and TCR repertoires in tissue are likely to differ from TCR repertoires in blood. Pairwise subsampling led to the expectation that sequencing depth would affect the degree of clonotype sharing among donors.

The sequenced material came from memory CD8+ T cells sorted from blood. The sample's cell subset or site label, decoded: CD45RO+ cells pooled with CCR7-negative TemRA cells. Recombination connected TRBV5-1 to TRBJ2-2; the D call is possibly TRBD1 or TRBD2, each sharing 6 bases. The TCR was taken from a woman aged 30 to 39 in good health. The bases are TGCGCCAGCAGCTTGGAGGGGGGCGCGCTCACCGGGGAGCTGTTTTTT. Translated, this gives CASSLEGGALTGELFF.